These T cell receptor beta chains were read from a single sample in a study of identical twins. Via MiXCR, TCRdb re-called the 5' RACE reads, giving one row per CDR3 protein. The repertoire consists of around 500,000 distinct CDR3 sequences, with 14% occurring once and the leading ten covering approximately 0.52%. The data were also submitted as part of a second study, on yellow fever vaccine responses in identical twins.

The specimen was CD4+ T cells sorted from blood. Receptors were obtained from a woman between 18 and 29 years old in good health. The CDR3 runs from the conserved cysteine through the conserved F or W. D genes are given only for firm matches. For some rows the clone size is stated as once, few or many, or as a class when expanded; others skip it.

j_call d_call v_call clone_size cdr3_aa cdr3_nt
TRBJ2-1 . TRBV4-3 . CASSQGITNEQFF TGCGCCAGCAGCCAAGGGATCACCAATGAGCAGTTCTTC
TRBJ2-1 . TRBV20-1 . CSARGFRLDEQFF TGCAGTGCTAGAGGTTTTCGGCTAGATGAGCAGTTCTTC
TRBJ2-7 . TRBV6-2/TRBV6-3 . CASSSTSTYEQYF TGTGCCAGCAGTTCGACGTCAACCTACGAGCAGTACTTC
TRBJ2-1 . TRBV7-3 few CVEQYYNEQFF TGTGTCGAGCAGTACTACAATGAGCAGTTCTTC
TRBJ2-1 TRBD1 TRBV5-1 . CASSVGTGGFNEQFF TGCGCCAGCAGCGTCGGGACAGGGGGCTTCAATGAGCAGTTCTTC
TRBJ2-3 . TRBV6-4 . CATMRRQTSTDTQYF TGTGCCACCATGAGAAGACAGACTAGCACAGATACGCAGTATTTT
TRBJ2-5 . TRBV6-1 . CASKRGQGGPETKYF TGTGCCAGCAAGAGGGGACAAGGAGGACCAGAGACCAAGTACTTC
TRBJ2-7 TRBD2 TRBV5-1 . CASSTGQGEGLEQYF TGCGCCAGCAGCACCGGGCAAGGGGAGGGGCTCGAGCAGTACTTC
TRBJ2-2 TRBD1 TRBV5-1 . CASSFDPGTGYFTGELFF TGCGCCAGCAGCTTCGACCCCGGGACAGGTTATTTCACCGGGGAGCTGTTTTTT
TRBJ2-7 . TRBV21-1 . CASSKEEGHHSYEQYF TGTGCCAGCAGCAAAGAAGAGGGACACCACTCCTACGAGCAGTACTTC
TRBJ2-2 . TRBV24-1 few CATSGEGSSGELFF TGTGCCACCAGTGGTGAAGGCTCATCCGGGGAGCTGTTTTTT
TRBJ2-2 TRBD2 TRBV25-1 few CASSEHKLAGVTGELFF TGTGCCAGCAGTGAACACAAACTAGCGGGGGTGACCGGGGAGCTGTTTTTT
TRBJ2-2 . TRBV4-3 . CASSQGIRTGELFF TGCGCCAGCAGCCAGGGAATAAGGACCGGGGAGCTGTTTTTT
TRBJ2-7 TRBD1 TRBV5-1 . CASSWDRGNEQYF TGCGCCAGCAGCTGGGACAGGGGAAACGAGCAGTACTTC
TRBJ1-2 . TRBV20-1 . CSATGHWGYTF TGCAGTGCTACGGGACACTGGGGCTACACCTTC
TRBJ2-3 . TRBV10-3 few CAISARDLRTDTQYF TGTGCCATCAGTGCCCGGGACTTACGCACAGATACGCAGTATTTT
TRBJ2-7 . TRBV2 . CASSLRRELYEQYF TGTGCCAGCAGCCTTCGGCGGGAACTCTACGAGCAGTACTTC
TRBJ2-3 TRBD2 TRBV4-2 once CASSQDSGGGDTQYF TGTGCCAGCAGCCAAGATAGCGGGGGGGGAGATACGCAGTATTTT